This entry lists 12 T cell receptor beta chains sequenced from one sample in a study of PD-1 and CTLA-4 blockade in melanoma (dated by TCRdb to about 2021). Receptor libraries were prepared by the immunoSEQ multiplex PCR assay. The table was pulled from immuneACCESS by TCRdb, which kept in-frame rearrangements only. Such tables lose some clones; where checked, under half of the loss comes from unresolved V genes, and the rest has no known cause. The sample data list nearly 30,000 clones, and 70% to 90% of these were observed just once. The ten top clones hold about 8.1% of the sample. The specimen comprised CD8+ T cells from peripheral blood, sampled before anti-PD-1 treatment. Receptors were obtained from a human donor with melanoma.

This chain connects TRBV28 to TRBJ1-2; weak D call: TRBD1 (5 bases). CDR1 and CDR2 from the germline V gene are MDHEN and SYDVKM. The germline V and J ends were trimmed by 2 bases and 0 bases, with 10 bases remaining between them. The CDR3 consists of 15 residues. As DNA, the CDR3 is TGTGCCAGCAGTTTAAGTACAGGCGCTAACTATGGCTACACCTTC. Protein: CASSLSTGANYGYTF.

The rearrangement links TRBV9 to TRBJ1-2; perhaps TRBD1 as D (6 bases). This CDR3 is 13 amino acids long. The V gene's germline CDR1 is SGDLS and CDR2 YYNGEE. The V and J ends lost 0 bases and 10 bases respectively, with 13 bases between them. CDR3: CASSVGQAGFYTF. CDR3 nucleotides: TGTGCCAGCAGCGTAGGACAGGCTGGCTTCTACACCTTC.

This clone is categorized as medium-sized. The rearrangement uses TRBV19 and TRBJ1-1; D unresolved. The V end was cut by 1 base, the J end by 0 bases, with 9 bases between. There are 15 residues in the CDR3. Germline CDR1 is LNHDA and CDR2 is SQIVND (reference sequence). The CDR3, as DNA: TGTGCCAGTAGTATAGGAACGACTTTGAACACTGAAGCTTTCTTT. The encoded protein is CASSIGTTLNTEAFF.

The chain recombines TRBV6-2 or TRBV6-3 with TRBJ2-7, with a weak D call TRBD2 (5 bases). Germline V gives CDR1 MNHEY, CDR2 SVGEGT. The length of the CDR3 is 13 residues. The V gene lost 2 bases and the J gene lost 5 bases, with 10 bases spanning the gap. The CDR3 DNA reads TGTGCCAGCAGTTACCCAGAGGGCGACGAGCAGTACTTC. Amino acids: CASSYPEGDEQYF.

The V call is TRBV14, the J call TRBJ2-2; D remains unclear. CDR1 and CDR2 from the germline V gene are SGHDN and FVKESK. The CDR3 has 13 amino acids. V was pared by 4 bases and J by 0 bases, with 3 bases between. CDR3 protein: CASSPPNTGELFF. CDR3 in DNA: TGTGCCAGCAGCCCACCGAACACCGGGGAGCTGTTTTTT.

The J gene is TRBJ2-4, the V gene TRBV7-9, with 8 bases that match TRBD1. The germline CDR1 and CDR2 sequences are SEHNR and FQNEAQ (reference sequence). The CDR3 consists of 14 residues. The J segment lost 11 bases and the V segment lost 5 bases, leaving 11 bases of the junction unmatched. The CDR3: CASSPRTGLVLQYF. In DNA, the CDR3 is TGTGCCAGCAGCCCACGGACAGGGCTGGTTCTTCAGTACTTC.

The chain recombines TRBV7-6 with TRBJ1-4, with D tentatively TRBD1 (6 bases). This CDR3 has 15 residues. CDR1 and CDR2 from the germline V gene are SGHVS and FNYEAQ. V lost 1 base and J 3 bases, leaving 9 bases between the germline ends. CDR3 amino acids: CASSLDWTANEKLFF. The CDR3 DNA is TGTGCCAGCAGCTTAGACTGGACAGCTAATGAAAAACTGTTTTTT.

The J gene is TRBJ2-1, the V gene TRBV13; perhaps TRBD2 as D (6 bases). Germline V CDR1 and CDR2: PRHDT, FYEKMQ (reference sequence). The CDR3 is 15 amino acids. With 1 base removed from V and 6 bases from J, the gap between germline ends came to 13 bases. The CDR3 is CASSLDGRGGNEQFF. The DNA for the CDR3 is TGTGCCAGCAGCTTAGACGGGAGAGGCGGCAATGAGCAGTTCTTC.

The chain employs TRBV9 and TRBJ2-3; D possibly uses TRBD1 or TRBD2 (7 bases each). The length of the CDR3 is 15 residues. V was pared by 0 bases and J by 4 bases, with 12 bases between. Germline assignment: CDR1 SGDLS and CDR2 YYNGEE. CDR3 loop: CASSVEGRGPDTQYF. CDR3 sequence (DNA): TGTGCCAGCAGCGTAGAGGGGAGGGGGCCAGATACGCAGTATTTT.

The chain is built from TRBV9 and TRBJ2-1; 12 nucleotides agree with TRBD2. CDR1 and CDR2 (germline): SGDLS, YYNGEE. The CDR3 is made up of 16 amino acids. Germline trimming cut 4 bases from V and 5 bases from J; bases unmatched to any gene: 7. DNA for the CDR3: TGTGCCAGCAGCCTCCGACTAGCGGGAGCCAACAATGAGCAGTTCTTC. Its protein product is CASSLRLAGANNEQFF.

Worth noting for this clone: Additional DNA sequences in this sample encode the identical CDR3. The CDR3 sequence is CASSDSDNTEAFF. Written as DNA, the CDR3 is TGTGCCAGCAGTGACTCGGACAACACTGAAGCTTTCTTT. This rearrangement joins TRBV6-4 to TRBJ1-1; D not resolved. The CDR3 is 13 residues long. V gave up 0 bases and J gave up 2 bases, with 4 bases separating them. Per germline, CDR1 MRHNA and CDR2 SNTAGT.

The chain links TRBV4-1 to TRBJ2-7, with 8 bases identical to TRBD1. V shed 1 base and J 2 bases; nucleotides not matched to a gene: 7. Germline V gene data show CDR1 as MGHRA and CDR2 as YSYEKL. The CDR3 has 16 residues. CDR3 coding DNA: TGCGCCAGCAGCCAAGCCGGGACAGGAGTAACCTACGAGCAGTACTTC. Its protein is CASSQAGTGVTYEQYF.